Shown below are 8 T cell receptor beta chains from a single sample sequenced in a study of tumor-infiltrating lymphocytes in primary liver carcinoma. cDNA specific to TCR beta was made from 500 ng of total RNA, with a constant-region primer employed for priming. Three-round nested multiplex PCR performed with slightly modified ARM-PCR produced the TCR beta libraries. The two initial PCR rounds, nine to eleven cycles each, used TRBV1-TRBV30 forward and C-beta reverse primers. TCRdb reprocessed the multiplex PCR reads with MiXCR, giving one entry per CDR3 protein. The sample has about 200,000 distinct CDR3 sequences, less than 75% seen once; the top ten hold approximately 6.6%. The study extracted blood RNA from unsorted whole blood and also extracted germline DNA. Sequencing was performed on peripheral blood. Source of these receptors: a woman aged 55-69 years with primary liver carcinoma and hepatitis B virus infection.

The chain combines TRBV29-1 with TRBJ2-1, with D unclear. This CDR3 is 14 amino acids long. Germline-derived CDR1 and CDR2 are SQVTM and ANQGSEA. V shed 2 bases and J shed 3 bases, with 11 bases lying between them. CDR3 sequence: CSVETLSLYNEQFF. Written as DNA, the CDR3 is TGCAGCGTTGAAACATTGTCGCTCTACAATGAGCAGTTCTTC.

As concerns this clonotype: Likely a read error: the CDR3 ends without its conserved phenylalanine or tryptophan. This chain connects TRBV6-1 to TRBJ2-7; weak D call: TRBD2 (5 bases). This CDR3 comprises 15 residues. V lost 3 bases to trimming and J lost 1 base, with 13 bases between them. The V gene's germline CDR1 is MNHNS and CDR2 SASEGT. This CDR3 reads CASSDPGGSSYEQYS. DNA for the CDR3: TGTGCCAGCAGTGACCCTGGAGGTTCTTCCTACGAGCAGTACTCC.

As for this clonotype: A much larger clone is a single base away; this may be a read error. This chain uses TRBV4-1 with TRBJ1-2; no firm D call. CDR3 length: 15 residues. Germline CDR1 MGHRA, CDR2 YSYEKL. DNA for the CDR3: TGCGCCAACAGCCATAAAACGGGAGGAAACTATGGCTACACCTTC. Its protein is CANSHKTGGNYGYTF.

This clonotype has more than one count but fewer than ten. This may stem from a read error, because a much larger clone lies one nucleotide away. This chain connects TRBV29-1 to TRBJ1-1, with 9 bases aligning to TRBD1. There are 15 residues in the CDR3. J gave up 0 bases and V 7 bases, and 9 bases lay outside the gene matches. The germline V gene has CDR1 SQVTM and CDR2 ANQGSEA. The DNA for the CDR3 is TGCAGCGCTGACAGGGGGTATGCGATGAACACTGAAGCTTTCTTT. This codes for CSADRGYAMNTEAFF. The full variable domain, completed using reference TRBV29-1 and TRBJ1-1, is SAVISQKPSRDICQRGTSLTIQCQVDSQVTMMFWYRQQPGQSLTLIATANQGSEATYESGFVIDKFPISRPNLTFSTLTVSNMSPEDSSIYLCSADRGYAMNTEAFFGQGTRLTVV.

In regard to this clonotype: An end of the junction differs from the germline gene, which may be a read error. In DNA, the CDR3 is TGTGGCAGCAACCCTTGGACAGCAGGACTACGCGAGCAGTACTTC. It encodes CGSNPWTAGLREQYF. The chain carries TRBV11-1 and TRBJ2-7; D tentatively fits TRBD1 or TRBD2 (6 bases each). CDR3 size: 15 residues. CDR1 and CDR2 (germline): SGHAT, FQDESV (reference sequence).

CDR3 coding DNA: TGTGCCAGCAGCTCTAGGCAGTACGTC. Its translation: CASSSRQYV. The chain uses TRBV13 and TRBJ2-7; D ambiguous. Germline loops: CDR1 PRHDT, CDR2 FYEKMQ (reference sequence). The CDR3 covers 9 residues. V lost 4 bases, J lost 9 bases, and 4 bases lay in between.

This clonotype occurred a few times. A much larger clone lies one base from this, so it may be a read error. The rearrangement joins TRBV6-2 or TRBV6-3 to TRBJ2-3; maybe TRBD2 (6 bases). The germline gives CDR1 MNHEY, CDR2 SVGEGT. This CDR3 contains 15 residues. CDR3 loop: CTSRLGRGGEDTQYF. For the CDR3, the DNA is TGTACCAGCAGACTAGGCCGAGGTGGTGAGGATACGCAGTATTTT.

At least ten counts were recorded for this clonotype. The chain combines TRBV14 with TRBJ2-1, with 7 bases identical to TRBD2. Germline V gene lookup returns CDR1 SGHDN and CDR2 FVKESK. V shed 4 bases and J 10 bases; nucleotides not matched to a gene: 1. This CDR3 has 11 residues. The CDR3 loop reads CASSPGGEQFF. The CDR3 region has the DNA TGTGCCAGCAGCCCCGGGGGGGAGCAGTTCTTC.